This entry is about one T cell receptor (beta chain). This specimen comes from a study of blood T cell repertoires in COVID-19. Across the study: Samples of COVID-19 (acute and convalescent) were obtained from the United States, Italy and Spain. Sample material is recorded as cDNA or gDNA derived from T cells, B-cell-depleted T cells, or PBMCs.

Germline V CDR1 and CDR2: MNHGY, SVAAGI. The CDR3 consists of 15 residues. Losses at the gene ends were 3 bases for V and 5 bases for J; bases not matched to a gene: 7. The cohort comprised adults aged 18 to 89 years residing in approximately 25 US areas. Clones were sequenced by immunoSEQ multiplex PCR, and TCRdb holds only the in-frame ones, with some missing. The repertoire holds 250,000 to 400,000 clones, with roughly 90% as singletons. The sequence derives from a man aged 60 to 69 who had recovered from COVID-19. The gene calls are TRBV6-9 and TRBJ2-5; 9 bases match TRBD2. Sequencing used PBMCs or T cells enriched from blood (not recorded which). This chain's CDR3 is CASSYGGRASETQYF. CDR3 bases: TGTGCCAGCAGTTACGGCGGGAGGGCATCTGAGACCCAGTACTTC.